A selection of T cell receptor beta chains follows, all from one sample in a study of blood T cell repertoires in COVID-19. Clones were read by immunoSEQ multiplex PCR, and TCRdb kept only the in-frame ones, dropping some. This sample has 75,000 to 90,000 clones; roughly three quarters occur once, and the top ten carry roughly a third. Sequenced sample: peripheral blood. The receptors here all came from a man between 60 and 75 years old with COVID-19, enrolled during active disease. CDR3s include the opening cysteine and the closing phenylalanine or tryptophan. A D gene is named only where the DNA matches it firmly. Some rows mark clone size as missing; the rest say once, few, many or name a class of expanded clone.

TRBV11-3,TRBJ2-3,NA,few,CASSFSGDTDTQYF,TGTGCCAGCAGCTTCTCAGGGGACACAGATACGCAGTATTTT
TRBV3-1/TRBV3-2,TRBJ1-6,NA,NA,CASSPQGSYNSPLHF,TGTGCCAGCAGCCCTCAGGGATCCTATAATTCACCCCTCCACTTT
TRBV4-1,TRBJ1-6,NA,NA,CASSQVRDSVNSPLHF,TGCGCCAGCAGCCAAGTCCGAGACAGCGTAAATTCACCCCTCCACTTT
TRBV19,TRBJ1-1,TRBD1,NA,CASSATGTGKMNTEAFF,TGTGCCAGTAGTGCCACCGGGACAGGTAAAATGAACACTGAAGCTTTCTTT
TRBV10-1,TRBJ2-2,TRBD2,NA,CASSVSLPGLENTGELFF,TGCGCCAGCAGTGTTTCTTTACCGGGACTAGAGAACACCGGGGAGCTGTTTTTT
TRBV6-2/TRBV6-3,TRBJ2-3,NA,once,CASSYGDSDTDTQYF,TGTGCCAGCAGTTACGGGGACTCCGACACAGATACGCAGTATTTT
TRBV5-6,TRBJ2-1,TRBD2,NA,CASSFGDYEYNEQFF,TGTGCCAGCAGCTTCGGGGACTACGAATACAATGAGCAGTTCTTC
TRBV11-2,TRBJ1-5,NA,NA,CASSFGGGRDSNQPQHF,TGTGCCAGCAGCTTTGGGGGCGGAAGAGATAGCAATCAGCCCCAGCATTTT
TRBV7-3,TRBJ1-1,NA,NA,CASSYPVPGGGREAFF,TGTGCCAGCAGCTACCCCGTACCCGGGGGAGGCAGAGAAGCTTTCTTT
TRBV5-6,TRBJ2-3,TRBD2,NA,CASSPEPLAGLSSTDTQYF,TGTGCCAGCAGCCCGGAACCGCTAGCGGGCCTATCTAGCACAGATACGCAGTATTTT
TRBV29-1,TRBJ2-2,NA,few,CSVNLPTGELFF,TGCAGCGTGAACTTACCCACCGGGGAGCTGTTTTTT
TRBV6-6,TRBJ2-7,NA,NA,CASSYFGTSSYEQYF,TGTGCCAGCAGTTACTTTGGGACAAGTTCCTACGAGCAGTACTTC
TRBV25-1,TRBJ2-3,TRBD1,NA,CASGRGTTSTDTQYF,TGTGCCAGCGGCAGGGGGACAACTAGCACAGATACGCAGTATTTT
TRBV7-3,TRBJ2-2,TRBD2,NA,CASSPTSGTGTGELFF,TGTGCCAGCAGCCCTACTAGCGGGACGGGCACCGGGGAGCTGTTTTTT
TRBV27,TRBJ2-7,NA,few,CASSSFAGAQGEQYF,TGTGCCAGCAGTTCCTTCGCGGGGGCGCAGGGCGAGCAGTACTTC
TRBV4-2,TRBJ2-1,TRBD2,NA,CASSQGRASGNEQFF,TGTGCCAGCAGCCAAGGGAGGGCTAGCGGGAATGAGCAGTTCTTC
TRBV10-3,TRBJ1-1,NA,NA,CAAGLGPNTEAFF,TGTGCCGCCGGGTTGGGGCCGAACACTGAAGCTTTCTTT
TRBV4-2,TRBJ1-2,NA,NA,CASSQGGTPTYESYTF,TGTGCCAGCAGCCAAGGAGGGACACCTACCTATGAAAGCTACACCTTC
TRBV5-4,TRBJ2-5,NA,once,CASSLRVGRQETQYF,TGTGCCAGCAGCCTCCGGGTGGGTCGCCAAGAGACCCAGTACTTC
TRBV7-9,TRBJ2-7,TRBD2,NA,CASSLVSSGTGEQYF,TGTGCCAGCAGCTTAGTGTCCAGCGGGACTGGCGAGCAGTACTTC